Below, 5 T cell receptor beta chains from the same sample are listed, as sequenced in a study of T-cell reconstitution after alpha-beta-depleted transplantation in children. Unique molecular identifiers were built into the TCRbeta library. MiXCR, run by TCRdb on the PCR reads, gives a single entry per CDR3 protein. This table holds roughly 570,000 distinct CDR3 sequences, roughly 27% found once. Here the sequenced sample was PBMCs, taken before TCRalphabeta/CD19-depleted stem cell transplant. The receptors stem from a boy younger than two with Wiskott-Aldrich syndrome, due to receive a stem cell transplant.

The chain couples TRBV5-6 to TRBJ2-1; D perhaps matches TRBD1 (5 bases). CDR3 length equals 19 residues. The germline gives CDR1 SGHDT, CDR2 YYEEEE. The ends were cut back, 5 bases at V and 5 bases at J, with 29 bases in the middle. The CDR3 bases are TGTGCCAGCAGTCCTAAGACCGGGCCTCATTTAGGGGCAGACAATGAGCAGTTCTTC. It encodes CASSPKTGPHLGADNEQFF.

This clonotype came up a few times. The V gene is TRBV7-2, the J gene TRBJ2-3; D gene ambiguous. CDR3 length equals 14 residues. Trimming removed 0 bases from V and 5 bases from J, with 9 bases in between. Germline CDR1 SGHTA, CDR2 FQGNSA. CDR3 sequence reads: CASSLAVAGDTQYF. DNA for the CDR3: TGTGCCAGCAGCTTAGCAGTGGCAGGAGATACGCAGTATTTT.

The chain recombines TRBV5-6 with TRBJ2-7; TRBD1 matches 8 bases. Germline-derived CDR1 and CDR2 are SGHDT and YYEEEE. V was pared by 2 bases and J by 0 bases, with 4 bases of the junction left unmatched. The CDR3 runs 15 residues. The CDR3 region has the DNA TGTGCCAGCAGCTTCCTGGACAGGGACTCCTACGAGCAGTACTTC. Translating gives CASSFLDRDSYEQYF. The entire variable domain, with the rest obtained from reference TRBV5-6 and TRBJ2-7, is as follows: DAGVTQSPTHLIKTRGQQVTLRCSPKSGHDTVSWYQQALGQGPQFIFQYYEEEERQRGNFPDRFSGHQFPNYSSELNVNALLLGDSALYLCASSFLDRDSYEQYFGPGTRLTVT.

The genes are TRBV24-1 and TRBJ2-1, with 8 bases matching TRBD2. This CDR3 comprises 14 residues. Germline CDR1 reads KGHDR; CDR2 reads SFDVKD. V shed 5 bases, J shed 5 bases, and the junction held 4 bases outside the gene matches. The CDR3 DNA reads TGTGCCACCAGTGTTGCGGGAGGCGACAATGAGCAGTTCTTC. It is translated as CATSVAGGDNEQFF.

The chain recombines TRBV2 with TRBJ2-7; no clear D. The CDR3 has 12 amino acids. CDR1 and CDR2 (germline): SNHLY, FYNNEI. V dropped 3 bases and J dropped 2 bases, with 5 bases sitting between them. In DNA form, the CDR3 reads TGTGCCAGCAGTGACGGCCCCTACGAGCAGTACTTC. Amino acids: CASSDGPYEQYF.